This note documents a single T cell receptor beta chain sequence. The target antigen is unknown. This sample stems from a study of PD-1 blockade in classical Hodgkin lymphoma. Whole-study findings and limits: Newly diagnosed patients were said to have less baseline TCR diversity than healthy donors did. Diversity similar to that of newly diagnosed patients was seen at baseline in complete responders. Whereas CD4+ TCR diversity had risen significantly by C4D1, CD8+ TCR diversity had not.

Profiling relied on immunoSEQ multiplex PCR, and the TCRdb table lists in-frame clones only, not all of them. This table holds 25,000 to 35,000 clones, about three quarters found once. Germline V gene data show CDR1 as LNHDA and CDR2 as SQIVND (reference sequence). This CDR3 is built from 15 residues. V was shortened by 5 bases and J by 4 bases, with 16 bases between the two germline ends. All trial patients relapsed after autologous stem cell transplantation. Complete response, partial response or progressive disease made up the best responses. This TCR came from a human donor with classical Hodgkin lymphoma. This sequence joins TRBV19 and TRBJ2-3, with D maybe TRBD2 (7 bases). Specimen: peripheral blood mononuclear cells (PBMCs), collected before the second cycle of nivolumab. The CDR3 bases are TGTGCCAGTAGTCCAGGGCGGGGGCCCGCAGATACGCAGTATTTT. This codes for CASSPGRGPADTQYF. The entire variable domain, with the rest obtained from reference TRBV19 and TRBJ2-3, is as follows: DGGITQSPKYLFRKEGQNVTLSCEQNLNHDAMYWYRQDPGQGLRLIYYSQIVNDFQKGDIAEGYSVSREKKESFPLTVTSAQKNPTAFYLCASSPGRGPADTQYFGPGTRLTVL.